Following are 25 T cell receptor beta chains from one sample sequenced in a study of beta chain features in type 1 diabetes. Sequenced material consisted of expressed TCRB transcripts (all of the isolated RNA was reverse transcribed). The table came from immunoSEQ multiplex PCR; TCRdb's copy has only in-frame clones and leaves some out. The profile shows some 410,000 clones, roughly an eighth of them singletons. The sequenced sample was naive CD4+ T cells from blood. The receptors stem from a woman aged 18-29 years in good health.

The V call is TRBV2, the J call TRBJ2-7; 11 bases are a match to TRBD1. CDR1 is SNHLY, CDR2 FYNNEI, per germline. The length of the CDR3 is 13 residues. J lost 7 bases, V lost 7 bases, and 6 bases had no gene match. CDR3 DNA sequence: TGTGCCAGCAAGGGGGACAGGGGGAAAGAGCAGTACTTC. Protein sequence: CASKGDRGKEQYF.

This clone was seen a few times. The V gene is TRBV6-1, the J gene TRBJ2-1, with D perhaps given as TRBD1 or TRBD2 (5 bases each). Germline V gene sequence: CDR1 MNHNS, CDR2 SASEGT. V was trimmed by 8 bases and J by 2 bases, leaving 13 bases between them. There are 14 residues in the CDR3. Written as DNA, the CDR3 is TGTGCCAGCCGACAGCGGCGAACCTACAATGAGCAGTTCTTC. Its protein is CASRQRRTYNEQFF.

Notes on this clone: This may stem from a read error, because a much larger clone lies one nucleotide away. The chain joins TRBV7-8 to TRBJ2-3; D is unresolved. Germline CDR1 SGHVS, CDR2 FQNEAQ. This CDR3 spans 11 amino acids. The V gene lost 4 bases and the J gene lost 4 bases, with 3 bases spanning the gap. Here the CDR3 reads CASSSADTQYF. The CDR3 region has the DNA TGTGCCAGCAGCTCAGCAGATACGCAGTATTTT.

This clone was counted a few times. The rearrangement joins TRBV28 to TRBJ1-1; D remains ambiguous. The germline V and J ends were trimmed by 6 bases and 0 bases, with 5 bases remaining between them. Germline assignment: CDR1 MDHEN and CDR2 SYDVKM. The CDR3 has 12 residues. In DNA, the CDR3 is TGTGCCAGCAGGGATTTGAACACTGAAGCTTTCTTT. This codes for CASRDLNTEAFF.

The chain recombines TRBV5-1 with TRBJ2-5, with D perhaps TRBD2 (5 bases). Per the germline V gene, CDR1 is SGHRS and CDR2 is YFSETQ. Trimming took 0 bases from V and 6 from J, leaving 18 bases between them. The CDR3 consists of 16 residues. Written as DNA, the CDR3 is TGCGCCAGCAGCTTGGAGTCTAGCAGAAGTTTGAAGACCCAGTACTTC. Residues: CASSLESSRSLKTQYF.

This clone has a handful of counts. This chain joins TRBV7-2 and TRBJ1-4; the D gene is possibly TRBD1 (6 bases). Trimming removed 2 bases at V and 8 bases at J, with 15 bases between. This CDR3 spans 15 amino acids. CDR1 is SGHTA, CDR2 FQGNSA, per germline. The CDR3 nucleotides are TGTGCCAGCAGCTTATGGGCAGGGGACCGGGAAAAACTGTTTTTT. It specifies CASSLWAGDREKLFF.

V usage is TRBV5-1 and J usage is TRBJ2-3, with 10 positions matching TRBD1. V trimming: 4 bases; J trimming: 3 bases; junction bases outside the gene matches: 5. CDR1 SGHRS and CDR2 YFSETQ come from the germline V gene. The CDR3 sequence is 15 residues long. The chain's CDR3 is CASSPRDRGTDTQYF. The CDR3 DNA sequence: TGCGCCAGCAGCCCCCGGGACAGGGGAACAGATACGCAGTATTTT.

This clone was found a few times. The gene calls are TRBV6-5 and TRBJ2-7; 7 bases match TRBD2. Unmatched junction bases numbered 8, after V lost 7 bases and J lost 2 bases. This CDR3 region has 14 residues. Germline V lookup: CDR1 MNHEY, CDR2 SVGAGI. DNA of the CDR3: TGTGCCAGCACCCTAGGGAGGGGAACCTACGAGCAGTACGTC. It yields the protein CASTLGRGTYEQYV.

The rearrangement joins TRBV29-1 to TRBJ1-4, with 9 nucleotides matching TRBD1. Trimming took 1 base from V and 5 from J; bases not matched to a gene: 8. From germline, CDR1 is SQVTM and CDR2 ANQGSEA. This CDR3 spans 16 amino acids. The CDR3 DNA follows: TGCAGCGTTGAAGTGTTTGGAGGGACAGGGAATGAAAAACTGTTTTTT. This encodes CSVEVFGGTGNEKLFF.

Notes on this clone: A much larger clone lies a single base off, so this may be a read error. Other DNA sequences from this sample encode an identical CDR3 as well. The chain recombines TRBV11-2 with TRBJ2-3; no clear D gene. The V end lost 3 bases, the J end lost 1 base, and 2 bases lay between the germline ends. Germline loops: CDR1 SGHAT, CDR2 FQNNGV. The CDR3 loop spans 12 amino acids. CDR3 region: CASSLGTDTQYF. The CDR3 DNA reads TGTGCCAGCAGCTTGGGCACAGATACGCAGTATTTT.

This sequence joins TRBV18 and TRBJ2-7; no reliable D call. From germline, CDR1 is KGHSH and CDR2 LQKENI. V was clipped by 4 bases and J by 5 bases, with 6 bases between them. The CDR3 runs 11 residues. The CDR3 region is CASSQSDEQYF. CDR3 in DNA: TGTGCCAGCTCACAATCGGACGAGCAGTACTTC. Using reference TRBV18 and TRBJ2-7 for the parts outside the CDR3, the full variable domain is NAGVMQNPRHLVRRRGQEARLRCSPMKGHSHVYWYRQLPEEGLKFMVYLQKENIIDESGMPKERFSAEFPKEGPSILRIQQVVRGDSAAYFCASSQSDEQYFGPGTRLTVT.

This clone was detected a few times. This sample also contains other DNA sequences that code for the same CDR3. CDR3 in amino acids: CASSRGQGSQETQYF. Here the CDR3 DNA reads TGTGCCAGCAGCCGTGGACAGGGGTCCCAAGAGACCCAGTACTTC. The V gene is TRBV7-9, the J gene TRBJ2-5, with 9 bases lining up with TRBD1. J lost 1 base, V lost 5 bases, and 5 bases had no gene match. This CDR3 region has 15 residues. CDR1 SEHNR and CDR2 FQNEAQ come from the germline V gene (reference sequence).

The J gene is TRBJ1-1, the V gene TRBV9; D is unresolved. Germline CDR1 is SGDLS and CDR2 is YYNGEE. Trimming took off 2 bases at V and 0 bases at J, with 8 bases between the two ends. The CDR3 runs to 14 residues. The CDR3 nucleotides are TGTGCCAGCAGCGTGAGTCACATGAACACTGAAGCTTTCTTT. Amino acids: CASSVSHMNTEAFF.

This chain joins TRBV27 and TRBJ2-3; 9 bases agree with TRBD2. The CDR3 is made up of 17 amino acids. V trimming: 5 bases; J trimming: 2 bases; junction bases outside the gene matches: 11. Per germline, CDR1 MNHEY and CDR2 SMNVEV (reference sequence). The DNA for the CDR3 is TGTGCCAGCAGTCCATGGCTGCTAGCGGGGCCCACAGATACGCAGTATTTT. It translates to CASSPWLLAGPTDTQYF.

V is TRBV10-3 and J is TRBJ2-1; either TRBD1 or TRBD2 may supply D (5 bases each). The V gene's germline CDR1 is ENHRY and CDR2 SYGVKD. Trimming took 1 base from V and 9 from J, leaving 13 bases between them. This CDR3 is 14 amino acids long. CDR3: CAISELGADTEQFF. CDR3 in DNA: TGTGCCATCAGTGAGTTGGGAGCGGACACTGAGCAGTTCTTC.

This clone was detected a few times. This sequence joins TRBV30 and TRBJ1-1; D call uncertain. The V and J ends lost 5 bases and 1 base respectively, with 8 bases between them. The germline V gene has CDR1 GTSNPN and CDR2 SVGIG (reference sequence). The CDR3 length is 12 residues. In DNA form, the CDR3 reads TGTGCCTGGGTGACATCGAACACTGAAGCTTTCTTT. It encodes CAWVTSNTEAFF.

This clone was picked up a small number of times. Different DNA sequences within this sample yield the same CDR3. The V call is TRBV29-1, the J call TRBJ2-5; the D gene is possibly TRBD2 (6 bases). V shed 0 bases and J shed 7 bases, with 12 bases lying between them. This CDR3 region has 13 residues. Per the germline V gene, CDR1 is SQVTM and CDR2 is ANQGSEA. CDR3 amino acids: CSVEDGGVGTQYF. The CDR3 DNA sequence: TGCAGCGTTGAAGATGGCGGGGTAGGGACCCAGTACTTC.

Remarks on this clone: A read error may account for a junction end that differs from germline. The chain couples TRBV20-1 to TRBJ1-6; D possibly corresponds to TRBD1 (5 bases). This CDR3 contains 10 residues. The V gene's germline CDR1 is DFQATT and CDR2 SNEGSKA (reference sequence). The CDR3 coding sequence is TGCAGTCCCCGGGAAGGGGCCGGGCGCTTT. Residues: CSPREGAGRF.

This clone was observed many times. The CDR3 loop is CASSPGGRGDNEQFF. CDR3 DNA sequence: TGTGCCAGCAGCCCTGGAGGAAGGGGCGACAATGAGCAGTTCTTC. V and J are TRBV13 and TRBJ2-1; possibly TRBD1 or TRBD2 for D (5 bases each). This CDR3 is 15 amino acids long. Trimming cost V 5 bases and J 5 bases, with 16 bases left between them. The germline V gene has CDR1 PRHDT and CDR2 FYEKMQ (reference sequence).

The chain uses TRBV7-9 and TRBJ1-1; 8 bases line up with TRBD1. The CDR3 runs 15 residues. Germline V gene sequence: CDR1 SEHNR, CDR2 FQNEAQ (reference sequence). V was pared by 4 bases and J by 2 bases, with 6 bases of the junction left unmatched. CDR3 amino acids: CASSSQGAGNTEAFF. The CDR3 DNA sequence: TGTGCCAGCAGCTCCCAGGGGGCGGGTAACACTGAAGCTTTCTTT. The complete variable domain, with remaining parts taken from reference TRBV7-9 and TRBJ1-1, reads DTGVSQNPRHKITKRGQNVTFRCDPISEHNRLYWYRQTLGQGPEFLTYFQNEAQLEKSRLLSDRFSAERPKGSFSTLEIQRTEQGDSAMYLCASSSQGAGNTEAFFGQGTRLTVV.

This clone turned up a few times. Additional DNA sequences in this sample encode the identical CDR3. The genes are TRBV7-9 and TRBJ1-1; D not certain. The germline V and J ends were trimmed by 5 bases and 1 base, with 11 bases remaining between them. CDR3 length: 14 residues. In germline, CDR1 is SEHNR, CDR2 FQNEAQ (reference sequence). The CDR3 is CASSPRTANTEAFF. Here the CDR3 DNA reads TGTGCCAGCAGCCCCCGGACGGCGAACACTGAAGCTTTCTTT.

This clone was counted between two and nine times. The gene calls are TRBV27 and TRBJ2-4, with TRBD1 identical over 7 bases. V lost 5 bases to trimming and J lost 1 base; unmatched junction nucleotides: 11. The CDR3 loop spans 17 amino acids. Germline CDR1 and CDR2: MNHEY and SMNVEV (reference sequence). The CDR3, as DNA: TGTGCCAGCAGTACCTTCTACAGGGGAAGGGCCAAAAACATTCAGTACTTC. Its translation: CASSTFYRGRAKNIQYF.

This clone was seen only a few times. This chain connects TRBV7-9 to TRBJ1-1, with TRBD1 identical over 8 bases. CDR1 and CDR2 (germline): SEHNR, FQNEAQ (reference sequence). This CDR3 is 16 amino acids long. Trimming removed 5 bases from V and 6 bases from J; junction bases left unmatched: 14. The CDR3 region has the DNA TGTGCCAGCAGCCCCACCCCGGGACAGGTCCTCGCTGAAGCTTTCTTT. It yields the protein CASSPTPGQVLAEAFF.

This clone occurred a few times. The genes are TRBV2 and TRBJ2-5; TRBD1 might be the D (5 bases). V was cut by 7 bases and J by 4 bases, with 16 bases left in between. The length of the CDR3 is 14 residues. From germline, CDR1 is SNHLY and CDR2 FYNNEI. The DNA of the CDR3 is TGTGCCAGCAATCCTCAGGGAATCGGAGAGACCCAGTACTTC. It codes for CASNPQGIGETQYF.

In this sample, this clone turned up a few times. The V call is TRBV9, the J call TRBJ2-1, with 9 nucleotides matching TRBD1. Looked up from germline, CDR1 is SGDLS and CDR2 is YYNGEE. Trimming at V came to 0 bases and at J to 4 bases, leaving 5 bases not matched to a gene. This CDR3 comprises 16 residues. CDR3 loop: CASSVGGGTGYNEQFF. CDR3 nucleotide sequence: TGTGCCAGCAGCGTAGGAGGAGGGACAGGGTACAATGAGCAGTTCTTC.